This record concerns one TCR beta chain sequence. In the authors' methods: Reference gene primer amplification gave estimated nucleated cell counts. TCRdb's table, derived via immunoSEQ multiplex PCR, lists solely in-frame clones and lacks some. The D gene and trimming were derived from the DNA, and the V and J assignments and clone size from that table. The table includes approximately 300,000 clones, under 90% detected once. The V end was cut by 2 bases, the J end by 8 bases, with 10 bases between. CDR1 and CDR2 from the germline V gene are SGHVS and FNYEAQ. The CDR3 is made up of 13 amino acids. Assignments of participants to cohorts depended upon their own reported clinical history. Two negative PCRs, clearance, or symptom resolution had been documented for recovered Cohort 3 donors. This sample stems from a study of blood T cell repertoires in COVID-19. At the level of the study: The cDNA or gDNA used as material had been derived from T cells, B-cell-depleted T cells, or PBMCs.

The sample was PBMCs or T cells enriched from blood (not recorded which). The J gene is TRBJ2-1, the V gene TRBV7-6; D remains ambiguous. The receptor was derived from a woman younger than 30 who had recovered from COVID-19. The CDR3 DNA sequence: TGTGCCAGCAGCTTAAACTTGATCGATGAGCAGTTCTTC. Translation: CASSLNLIDEQFF.